The entry below describes one TCR beta chain. Trimming cost V 6 bases and J 5 bases; bases outside gene matches: 11. The length of the CDR3 is 15 residues. Per the germline V gene, CDR1 is MNHEY and CDR2 is SMNVEV (reference sequence). These data come from a study of blood T cell repertoires in COVID-19. Authors' processing steps: Reference gene primer amplification gave nucleated cell count estimates. Generated by immunoSEQ multiplex PCR, the TCRdb table keeps only in-frame clones and is missing some. That table gives V, J and clone size, and the DNA gave D and trimming. The table lists roughly 68,000 clones, less than 95% of them singletons.

The chain uses TRBV27 and TRBJ1-2, with 8 bases that match TRBD1. The source is a man over 45 with COVID-19, enrolled during active disease. The sample was peripheral blood. CDR3 nucleotide sequence: TGTGCCAGCAGCCTTCGGACAGGGCCCGAATATGGCTACACCTTC. This gives the protein CASSLRTGPEYGYTF.